The rows below give T cell receptor beta chains drawn from one sample of a study of shared clonotypes between healthy human individuals. The repertoire was sequenced with immunoSEQ multiplex PCR; TCRdb's copy has only in-frame clones and lacks some. Of hundreds of thousands of clones in the sample, less than 80% were seen once. The specimen sequenced was memory CD4+ T cells sorted from blood. Source of these receptors: a woman in her twenties or thirties in good health. The CDR3 runs from the conserved cysteine through the conserved F or W. The D gene is left open where the match is weak. Rows may omit the clone size; those that give it use once, few, many or a size class.

CDR3nt: TGTGCCAGCAGCCCGCGGGACCGAGCTTGGGGCTACACCTTC; CDR3aa: CASSPRDRAWGYTF; abundance: .; v_gene: TRBV7-2; d_gene: .; j_gene: TRBJ1-2
CDR3nt: TGTGCCAGCGGGGCGCCGGTTTACGAGCAGTACTTC; CDR3aa: CASGAPVYEQYF; abundance: .; v_gene: TRBV21-1; d_gene: .; j_gene: TRBJ2-7
CDR3nt: TGTGCCAGCAGCTTAGGGCAGGAGCAGTTCTTC; CDR3aa: CASSLGQEQFF; abundance: .; v_gene: TRBV11-2; d_gene: .; j_gene: TRBJ2-1
CDR3nt: TGCGCCAGCAGCCCCGGACAGGGTAGCTCCTACGAGCAGTACTTC; CDR3aa: CASSPGQGSSYEQYF; abundance: .; v_gene: TRBV5-1; d_gene: TRBD1; j_gene: TRBJ2-7
CDR3nt: TGTGCCAGCAGTGCTTCCGGCCTAGCCAAAAACATTCAGTACTTC; CDR3aa: CASSASGLAKNIQYF; abundance: many; v_gene: TRBV2; d_gene: .; j_gene: TRBJ2-4
CDR3nt: TGTGCCAGCAGGAAACCGGGACAGGGAGAGACCCAGTACTTC; CDR3aa: CASRKPGQGETQYF; abundance: .; v_gene: TRBV28; d_gene: TRBD1; j_gene: TRBJ2-5
CDR3nt: TGTGCCAGCAGCTTTGCGCAAGGGAGGACAGATACGCAGTATTTT; CDR3aa: CASSFAQGRTDTQYF; abundance: many; v_gene: TRBV12-1; d_gene: .; j_gene: TRBJ2-3
CDR3nt: TGTGCCAGCAGTGCTCCTCAGGGGGCGGACGTCTATGGCTACACCTTC; CDR3aa: CASSAPQGADVYGYTF; abundance: .; v_gene: TRBV28; d_gene: TRBD1; j_gene: TRBJ1-2
CDR3nt: TGTGCCTGGGGTCGCTGGACTGCCAATGAGCAGTTCTTC; CDR3aa: CAWGRWTANEQFF; abundance: .; v_gene: TRBV30; d_gene: .; j_gene: TRBJ2-1
CDR3nt: TGTGCCAGTAGTTCCTCGGTCGGGGGGCCGAAATACGAGCAGTACTTC; CDR3aa: CASSSSVGGPKYEQYF; abundance: .; v_gene: TRBV19; d_gene: .; j_gene: TRBJ2-7
CDR3nt: TGTGCCAGCAGTTTAAGGCTAGCGGACACCTACGAGCAGTACTTC; CDR3aa: CASSLRLADTYEQYF; abundance: once; v_gene: TRBV27; d_gene: TRBD2; j_gene: TRBJ2-7
CDR3nt: TGCGCCAGCAGCTCCCCAGGGACAGGGAGGAGCACCATATATTTT; CDR3aa: CASSSPGTGRSTIYF; abundance: .; v_gene: TRBV5-1; d_gene: TRBD1; j_gene: TRBJ1-3
CDR3nt: TGTGCCAGCAGCTTAGGCGCTGGGGGGAACACTGAAGCTTTCTTT; CDR3aa: CASSLGAGGNTEAFF; abundance: .; v_gene: TRBV7-6; d_gene: .; j_gene: TRBJ1-1
CDR3nt: TGTGCCAGCAGCGGACAAGACAGTTACAATGAGCAGTTCTTC; CDR3aa: CASSGQDSYNEQFF; abundance: .; v_gene: TRBV27; d_gene: .; j_gene: TRBJ2-1
CDR3nt: TGTGCCAGCAGCGGGGGGCTGAGCTCCTACGAGCAGTACTTC; CDR3aa: CASSGGLSSYEQYF; abundance: .; v_gene: TRBV11-3; d_gene: .; j_gene: TRBJ2-7
CDR3nt: TGCGCCAGCAGCTTGTTCTCCGAGCAGTACTTC; CDR3aa: CASSLFSEQYF; abundance: .; v_gene: TRBV5-1; d_gene: .; j_gene: TRBJ2-7
CDR3nt: TGTGCCAGCAGTGAGGGGGACACCGGGGAGCTGTTTTTT; CDR3aa: CASSEGDTGELFF; abundance: .; v_gene: TRBV6-4; d_gene: .; j_gene: TRBJ2-2
CDR3nt: TGTGTCAGCAGTTTATCGGCCGGGGAGCTGTTTTTT; CDR3aa: CVSSLSAGELFF; abundance: .; v_gene: TRBV27; d_gene: .; j_gene: TRBJ2-2
CDR3nt: TGTGCCAGCTCAATTCAGGGTGTGGACGGGGAGCTGTTTTTT; CDR3aa: CASSIQGVDGELFF; abundance: .; v_gene: TRBV18; d_gene: .; j_gene: TRBJ2-2
CDR3nt: TGCAGTGCTAGTCACAGCTCTGAAGCTTTCTTT; CDR3aa: CSASHSSEAFF; abundance: .; v_gene: TRBV20-1; d_gene: .; j_gene: TRBJ1-1
CDR3nt: TGTGCCAGCAGTTTCTCCGGACAGGTTAAAGCTTTCTTT; CDR3aa: CASSFSGQVKAFF; abundance: .; v_gene: TRBV28; d_gene: TRBD1; j_gene: TRBJ1-1
CDR3nt: TGTGCCAGTAGTAGTGGCGGGTCGCGAGAGACCCAGTACTTC; CDR3aa: CASSSGGSRETQYF; abundance: .; v_gene: TRBV19; d_gene: .; j_gene: TRBJ2-5
CDR3nt: TGCGCCAGCAGCTTGGCCTTAGGGGCGGGAGGTTTTGACGAGCAGTACTTC; CDR3aa: CASSLALGAGGFDEQYF; abundance: .; v_gene: TRBV5-1; d_gene: TRBD2; j_gene: TRBJ2-7
CDR3nt: TGTGCCAGCAGTTCAAGGGCGGGAGGTGGCACCGGGGAGCTGTTTTTT; CDR3aa: CASSSRAGGGTGELFF; abundance: many; v_gene: TRBV11-3; d_gene: TRBD2; j_gene: TRBJ2-2
CDR3nt: TGTGCCAGCAGCGTAGGTCGGGAGCGGGGGGCGGACTATGGCTACACCTTC; CDR3aa: CASSVGRERGADYGYTF; abundance: .; v_gene: TRBV9; d_gene: .; j_gene: TRBJ1-2
CDR3nt: TGCAGCGTCCGATTGGCAGGGTACGGTCAGCCCCAGCATTTT; CDR3aa: CSVRLAGYGQPQHF; abundance: .; v_gene: TRBV29-1; d_gene: .; j_gene: TRBJ1-5
CDR3nt: TGTGCCAGCCGCCGTCGAGCAGGGACGATCTACGAGCAGTACTTC; CDR3aa: CASRRRAGTIYEQYF; abundance: few; v_gene: TRBV27; d_gene: .; j_gene: TRBJ2-7